These 20 T cell receptor beta chains came from one sample sequenced in a study of T cell responses to AZD1222 COVID-19 vaccine. The assay was immunoSEQ multiplex PCR, and TCRdb's table has in-frame clones only and misses some. The data contain 110,000 to 150,000 clones, 80% to 90% of them seen just once; the ten biggest clones take up 1.5% to 2%. The source was peripheral blood, collected on day 0 of AZD1222 vaccination. The receptors derive from an adult in good health.

The chain has TRBV7-8 and TRBJ2-5; the match to TRBD1 covers 9 bases. CDR1 is SGHVS and CDR2 is FQNEAQ in the germline V gene. With 2 bases clipped from V and 2 bases from J, the junction kept 9 bases outside the gene matches. This CDR3 has 17 amino acids. CDR3 amino acids: CASSLLGDREIQETQYF. The CDR3 coding sequence is TGTGCCAGCAGCTTATTAGGGGACAGGGAGATACAAGAGACCCAGTACTTC.

The chain carries TRBV5-5 and TRBJ1-1; 7 nucleotides match TRBD1. Losses at the gene ends were 5 bases for V and 3 bases for J; bases not matched to a gene: 7. The germline gives CDR1 SGHKS, CDR2 YYEKEE (reference sequence). This CDR3 is 14 amino acids long. The CDR3 loop is CASRPTGKDTEAFF. CDR3 bases: TGTGCCAGCAGACCGACAGGGAAGGACACTGAAGCTTTCTTT.

The V and J genes are TRBV7-2 and TRBJ2-5; TRBD2 might be the D (7 bases). V was trimmed by 5 bases and J by 5 bases, leaving 15 bases between them. Per germline, CDR1 SGHTA and CDR2 FQGNSA. The CDR3 contains 14 residues. CDR3 loop: CASSQGGGGETQYF. In DNA form, the CDR3 reads TGTGCCAGCAGCCAAGGAGGGGGAGGGGAGACCCAGTACTTC.

This chain connects TRBV25-1 to TRBJ2-1; 9 bases are shared with TRBD2. The CDR3 covers 16 residues. V was clipped by 3 bases and J by 6 bases; unmatched bases: 9. Germline V gene data show CDR1 as MGHDK and CDR2 as SYGVNS. The CDR3 sequence: CASSDPHLAGTNEQFF. CDR3 DNA sequence: TGTGCCAGCAGTGATCCCCACCTAGCGGGAACCAATGAGCAGTTCTTC.

This chain links TRBV6-5 with TRBJ2-2, with D uncertain. CDR1 and CDR2 from the germline V gene are MNHEY and SVGAGI. V lost 6 bases to trimming and J lost 2 bases, with 4 bases between them. The CDR3 consists of 12 residues. CDR3 nucleotide sequence: TGTGCCAGCAGGTTTAACACCGGGGAGCTGTTTTTT. This encodes CASRFNTGELFF.

The CDR3 nucleotides read TGTGCCAGCAGAACCCGACAGGGGACCCTACAGCCCCAGCATTTT. Translated, it gives CASRTRQGTLQPQHF. The chain joins TRBV6-5 to TRBJ1-5, with TRBD1 matching 8 bases. Germline V lookup: CDR1 MNHEY, CDR2 SVGAGI. V gave up 6 bases and J gave up 7 bases; unmatched junction bases: 11. This CDR3 has 15 amino acids.

The gene calls are TRBV19 and TRBJ2-5; 9 bases map to TRBD2. Germline V lookup: CDR1 LNHDA, CDR2 SQIVND (reference sequence). This CDR3 has 19 residues. With V trimmed by 1 base and J by 1 base, 13 bases remained unmatched. CDR3 in amino acids: CASSIGGPRAGGIQETQYF. CDR3 nucleotides: TGTGCCAGTAGTATAGGGGGACCGCGAGCGGGAGGTATCCAAGAGACCCAGTACTTC.

The rearrangement joins TRBV6-2 or TRBV6-3 to TRBJ1-1; TRBD1 agrees at 10 bases. Germline values: CDR1 MNHEY, CDR2 SVGEGT. This CDR3 is built from 14 residues. J lost 5 bases, V lost 5 bases, and 5 bases had no gene match. The CDR3 region has the DNA TGTGCCAGCAGTCGACAGGGGGCTTGGACTGAAGCTTTCTTT. Protein: CASSRQGAWTEAFF.

CDR3: CASSRAGGKHEQYF. DNA of the CDR3: TGTGCCAGCAGCCGAGCGGGAGGTAAGCACGAGCAGTACTTC. V and J are TRBV3-1 (or the pseudogene TRBV3-2) and TRBJ2-7; 9 nucleotides align to TRBD2. Trimming removed 4 bases from V and 5 bases from J; junction bases left unmatched: 6. CDR1 is LGHDT and CDR2 is YNNKEL in the germline V gene (reference sequence). The CDR3 is made up of 14 amino acids.

The rearrangement links TRBV9 to TRBJ2-1, with 7 bases that match TRBD2. With V trimmed by 0 bases and J by 7 bases, 7 bases remained unmatched. CDR1 is SGDLS, CDR2 YYNGEE, per germline. CDR3 length: 15 residues. The CDR3 loop is CASSVGSGVGNEQFF. The CDR3 DNA reads as TGTGCCAGCAGCGTAGGGAGCGGGGTCGGGAATGAGCAGTTCTTC.

CDR3 region: CASSFPLGGARSYTF. For the CDR3, the DNA is TGTGCCAGCAGCTTCCCCCTGGGGGGAGCTAGGAGCTACACCTTC. The chain recombines TRBV5-4 with TRBJ1-2; possible D gene TRBD1, 5 bases. Germline V gene data show CDR1 as SGHNT and CDR2 as YYREEE (reference sequence). This CDR3 region has 15 residues. V lost 2 bases and J 9 bases, leaving 20 bases between the germline ends. The whole variable domain, filled in from reference TRBV5-4 and TRBJ1-2, reads ETGVTQSPTHLIKTRGQQVTLRCSSQSGHNTVSWYQQALGQGPQFIFQYYREEENGRGNFPPRFSGLQFPNYSSELNVNALELDDSALYLCASSFPLGGARSYTFGSGTRLTVV.

This chain links TRBV14 with TRBJ2-2; TRBD1 matches at 7 bases. In germline, CDR1 is SGHDN, CDR2 FVKESK. Unmatched junction bases numbered 3, after V lost 5 bases and J lost 0 bases. There are 15 residues in the CDR3. CDR3 bases: TGTGCCAGCAGCGTCCAGGGGGCGAACACCGGGGAGCTGTTTTTT. Translated, it gives CASSVQGANTGELFF.

This chain joins TRBV6-5 and TRBJ2-7; 7 bases match TRBD1. Germline V gene lookup returns CDR1 MNHEY and CDR2 SVGAGI. J gave up 3 bases and V 2 bases, and 4 bases lay outside the gene matches. The CDR3 contains 14 residues. CDR3 in DNA: TGTGCCAGCAGTTACACAGGGGTGGACTACGAGCAGTACTTC. It yields the protein CASSYTGVDYEQYF.

V gene TRBV28 combines with J gene TRBJ2-3; TRBD2 might be the D (5 bases). The V end was cut by 3 bases, the J end by 1 base, with 11 bases between. The CDR3 sequence is 15 residues long. The germline gives CDR1 MDHEN, CDR2 SYDVKM. CDR3 in DNA: TGTGCCAGCAGTTTCTACGGGGAGCGCACAGATACGCAGTATTTT. This encodes CASSFYGERTDTQYF.

The gene calls are TRBV28 and TRBJ2-5, with 8 bases fitting TRBD2. This CDR3 spans 15 amino acids. CDR1 is MDHEN, CDR2 SYDVKM, per germline. V shed 2 bases and J 2 bases; nucleotides not matched to a gene: 4. CDR3 sequence: CASSLGGGSQETQYF. The CDR3 DNA sequence: TGTGCCAGCAGTTTAGGCGGGGGGTCACAAGAGACCCAGTACTTC.

The chain couples TRBV2 to TRBJ2-1, with D possibly matching TRBD2 (6 bases). This CDR3 has 13 residues. V lost 4 bases to trimming and J lost 7 bases, with 11 bases between them. From germline, CDR1 is SNHLY and CDR2 FYNNEI. CDR3 DNA sequence: TGTGCCAGCAGTGGGTACCGGGGGAATGAGCAGTTCTTC. Its translation: CASSGYRGNEQFF.

The chain has TRBV9 and TRBJ2-1; TRBD1 is a possible D gene (5 bases). V was clipped by 0 bases and J by 4 bases, with 17 bases between them. The CDR3 sequence is 17 residues long. Germline CDR1 SGDLS, CDR2 YYNGEE. In nucleotides, the CDR3 is TGTGCCAGCAGCGTAGGTCGACAGATAGATCGATACAATGAGCAGTTCTTC. It is translated as CASSVGRQIDRYNEQFF.

The rearrangement links TRBV7-9 to TRBJ1-1, with TRBD1 identical over 8 bases. This CDR3 spans 16 amino acids. Germline lookup yields CDR1 SEHNR and CDR2 FQNEAQ (reference sequence). The V segment lost 4 bases and the J segment 1 base; nucleotides outside the gene matches: 8. The CDR3 spells CASSYRGTDENTEAFF. The CDR3, as DNA: TGTGCCAGCAGCTACAGGGGGACCGACGAGAACACTGAAGCTTTCTTT.

The sample holds one count of this clone. The rearrangement uses TRBV7-2 and TRBJ2-7, with D possibly being TRBD2 (6 bases). Germline lookup yields CDR1 SGHTA and CDR2 FQGNSA. This CDR3 has 15 amino acids. The V and J ends lost 1 base and 2 bases respectively, with 12 bases between them. The CDR3 spells CASSLEIAATYEQYF. The CDR3 DNA reads as TGTGCCAGCAGCTTAGAAATAGCGGCCACCTACGAGCAGTACTTC.

The chain has TRBV6-5 and TRBJ1-1; a possible D gene is TRBD1 (5 bases). Germline CDR1 and CDR2: MNHEY and SVGAGI. Trimming removed 4 bases from V and 0 bases from J, with 12 bases in between. This CDR3 is 15 amino acids long. Here the CDR3 reads CASSSSGRVNTEAFF. The DNA of the CDR3 is TGTGCCAGCAGTTCCTCGGGACGGGTGAACACTGAAGCTTTCTTT.